The 14 T cell receptor beta chains in this list originate from one sample, sequenced in a study of OX40 agonist ivuxolimab in advanced cancers. Assay: immunoSEQ multiplex PCR; the TCRdb copy retains only in-frame clones and omits some. This table holds 90,000 to 100,000 clones, 90% to 95% found once. This sample comprised CD4+ or CD8+ T cells sorted from blood, obtained in a trial of the OX40 agonist ivuxolimab. The origin of the receptors is an adult with an advanced solid tumor such as melanoma, head and neck, liver or kidney cancer.

The chain employs TRBV6-6 and TRBJ2-2, with D possibly being TRBD1 or TRBD2 (6 bases each). Trimming took off 1 base at V and 6 bases at J, with 15 bases between the two ends. This CDR3 contains 16 residues. Germline CDR1 and CDR2: MNHNY and SVGAGI (reference sequence). CDR3 in DNA: TGTGCCAGCAGTTACTTTGGGGGGCCAAAGGCCGGGGAGCTGTTTTTT. Encoded protein: CASSYFGGPKAGELFF.

V and J are TRBV6-6 and TRBJ2-7; TRBD2 agrees at 10 bases. The CDR3 contains 15 residues. Germline CDR1 and CDR2: MNHNY and SVGAGI (reference sequence). J gave up 0 bases and V 7 bases, and 6 bases lay outside the gene matches. CDR3 sequence reads: CASTSTSGLSYEQYF. As DNA, the CDR3 is TGTGCCAGCACCTCGACTAGCGGGCTCTCCTACGAGCAGTACTTC.

The chain is built from TRBV18 and TRBJ1-1; D unclear. CDR3 size: 15 residues. Germline V gives CDR1 KGHSH, CDR2 LQKENI. Trimming stripped 6 bases from V and 1 base from J, with 15 bases between. Here the CDR3 reads CASSPITSPNTEAFF. The CDR3 region has the DNA TGTGCCAGCTCCCCTATTACCTCGCCGAACACTGAAGCTTTCTTT.

The V and J genes are TRBV7-9 and TRBJ2-3; 14 positions match TRBD2. The trim removed 5 bases at V and 6 bases at J, leaving 4 bases unmatched. This CDR3 has 15 amino acids. Germline loops: CDR1 SEHNR, CDR2 FQNEAQ (reference sequence). The CDR3 DNA reads as TGTGCCAGCAGCCAGGGACTAGCGGGAGTCGATACGCAGTATTTT. Its protein product is CASSQGLAGVDTQYF.

V gene TRBV18 combines with J gene TRBJ2-1; maybe TRBD2 (5 bases). The germline V gene encodes CDR1 KGHSH and CDR2 LQKENI. V was clipped by 0 bases and J by 4 bases, with 10 bases between them. This CDR3 comprises 15 residues. CDR3 nucleotide sequence: TGTGCCAGCTCACCACCGGGAGAGATTTACAATGAGCAGTTCTTC. Protein sequence: CASSPPGEIYNEQFF.

The rearrangement joins TRBV27 to TRBJ1-2; D is unclear. With 3 bases removed from V and 4 bases from J, the gap between germline ends came to 9 bases. This CDR3 is built from 13 residues. CDR1 is MNHEY and CDR2 is SMNVEV in the germline V gene (reference sequence). The CDR3 here is CASSFPQAYGYTF. The CDR3 bases are TGTGCCAGCAGTTTCCCCCAGGCCTATGGCTACACCTTC.

The chain employs TRBV7-2 and TRBJ2-7, with 11 bases fitting TRBD1. CDR1 SGHTA and CDR2 FQGNSA come from the germline V gene. With V trimmed by 0 bases and J by 4 bases, 8 bases remained unmatched. The CDR3 is 17 residues long. CDR3 in amino acids: CASSLAGLGQGAYEQYF. Written as DNA, the CDR3 is TGTGCCAGCAGCTTAGCGGGTTTAGGACAGGGGGCTTACGAGCAGTACTTC.

The V gene is TRBV4-3, the J gene TRBJ1-1; 7 bases are a match to TRBD1. V lost 2 bases and J lost 4; bases outside the gene matches: 4. CDR3 size: 14 residues. CDR1 is LGHNA and CDR2 is YSLEER in the germline V gene. CDR3 in amino acids: CASSQSTGSTEAFF. CDR3 coding DNA: TGCGCCAGCAGCCAATCGACAGGGAGCACTGAAGCTTTCTTT.

The chain has TRBV13 and TRBJ2-3, with a weak D call TRBD2 (6 bases). Trimming cost V 2 bases and J 0 bases, with 12 bases left between them. The CDR3 contains 16 residues. CDR1 PRHDT and CDR2 FYEKMQ come from the germline V gene (reference sequence). The CDR3 DNA reads TGTGCCAGCAGCTTATTGGGAGGTTCTAGCACAGATACGCAGTATTTT. As protein: CASSLLGGSSTDTQYF. Drawing the rest from reference TRBV13 and TRBJ2-3, the complete variable domain is AAGVIQSPRHLIKEKRETATLKCYPIPRHDTVYWYQQGPGQDPQFLISFYEKMQSDKGSIPDRFSAQQFSDYHSELNMSSLELGDSALYFCASSLLGGSSTDTQYFGPGTRLTVL.

The chain has TRBV10-3 and TRBJ2-2; D gene uncertain. V was cut by 4 bases and J by 7 bases, with 7 bases left in between. Germline V gives CDR1 ENHRY, CDR2 SYGVKD. The CDR3 totals 12 residues. Here the CDR3 reads CAISAPYGELFF. The CDR3 bases are TGTGCCATCAGTGCCCCCTACGGGGAGCTGTTTTTT.

V and J are TRBV25-1 and TRBJ1-5; D is ambiguous. CDR1 and CDR2 (germline): MGHDK, SYGVNS. CDR3 length equals 14 residues. Deletions cut 1 base from V and 5 bases from J, with 9 bases between. Here the CDR3 DNA reads TGTGCCAGCAGTGAATCGACGCTCGATCAGCCCCAGCATTTT. Translating gives CASSESTLDQPQHF.

The CDR3 region has the DNA TGTGCCAGCAGCTCCCCCTACGAGCAGTACTTC. This translates into CASSSPYEQYF. V gene TRBV5-8 combines with J gene TRBJ2-7, with unresolved D. Germline values: CDR1 SGHTS, CDR2 YDEGEE. This CDR3 contains 11 residues. V was clipped by 3 bases and J by 2 bases, with 3 bases between them. Complete variable domain (other parts from reference TRBV5-8 and TRBJ2-7): EAGVTQSPTHLIKTRGQQATLRCSPISGHTSVYWYQQALGLGLQFLLWYDEGEERNRGNFPPRFSGRQFPNYSSELNVNALELEDSALYLCASSSPYEQYFGPGTRLTVT.

The chain is built from TRBV25-1 and TRBJ1-2, with TRBD1 as a possible D gene (6 bases). The length of the CDR3 is 14 residues. Deletions cut 6 bases from V and 6 bases from J, with 17 bases between. Germline V CDR1 and CDR2: MGHDK, SYGVNS. CDR3: CASRGQGLGNGYTF. DNA for the CDR3: TGTGCCAGCAGAGGGCAGGGGCTTGGAAATGGCTACACCTTC.

To note about this clone: The sample holds other DNA sequences that translate to the same CDR3. This chain joins TRBV29-1 and TRBJ2-6; tentative D call: TRBD2 (7 bases). Between the trimmed V and J ends, which lost 4 bases and 4 bases, there was a span of 11 bases. The CDR3 is 14 residues long. The germline CDR1 and CDR2 sequences are SQVTM and ANQGSEA. The DNA of the CDR3 is TGCAGCGTTGTAGGGGGGGAGGGGGCCAACGTCCTGACTTTC. This encodes CSVVGGEGANVLTF. Complete variable domain (other parts from reference TRBV29-1 and TRBJ2-6): SAVISQKPSRDICQRGTSLTIQCQVDSQVTMMFWYRQQPGQSLTLIATANQGSEATYESGFVIDKFPISRPNLTFSTLTVSNMSPEDSSIYLCSVVGGEGANVLTFGAGSRLTVL.